A single T cell receptor beta chain is shown here with its context. The target antigen is unknown. This sample was taken from a study of human T cells and chemical hapten exposure. Overall study results and limits: High-frequency TCRs, those above 1 in 1000, stayed the same after DPC sensitization.

The CDR3 is 16 residues long. CDR1 is SGHTA, CDR2 FQGNSA, per germline. V gave up 6 bases and J gave up 9 bases; unmatched junction bases: 11. What the library attached to individual cDNA molecules were unique molecular identifiers. The authors' processing: Samples held a median of approximately 96,000 TCRs, range about 20,000–690,600. MiXCR, applied by TCRdb to the RACE reads, yields one record per CDR3 protein. TCRdb's processing, not the study's, gives the V and J calls here. In the table there are around 70,000 distinct CDR3 sequences, around 6.5% of which are singletons. Indicated time point: healthy volunteer bleed at 6 weeks. Total RNA was extracted from unfractionated whole blood.

The sequenced sample was whole blood. J is TRBJ2-1 and V is TRBV7-2; TRBD2 matches 13 bases. The clonotype comes from a female donor in good health. Some clones in this sample may be carry-over from other donors' samples. CDR3: CASSFGLAGEQGEQFF. In DNA form, the CDR3 reads TGTGCCAGCAGTTTCGGACTAGCGGGAGAGCAAGGTGAGCAGTTCTTC.